Below are 6 T cell receptor beta chains sequenced from a single sample in a study of tumor and adjacent non-tumor tissue in lung cancer. No cell sorting was done before RNA was extracted from the tissue. Distant lung tissue was collected more than 3 cm away from the tumor edge. The library came from three nested PCR rounds adapted from ARM-PCR protocols. Via MiXCR, TCRdb re-called the multiplex PCR reads, giving one row per CDR3 protein. Here the sample spans approximately 120,000 distinct CDR3 sequences, about 63% being singletons. Sequenced sample: distant non-tumor lung tissue. Receptors were obtained from a man aged 55 to 69 with non-small cell lung cancer.

With regard to this clonotype: A much larger clonotype is one base distant, so this may be a read error. V gene TRBV5-1 combines with J gene TRBJ2-5; D call uncertain. Germline lookup yields CDR1 SGHRS and CDR2 YFSETQ. This CDR3 contains 18 residues. The CDR3 reads CASSFFGITVANQDTQYF. CDR3 DNA: TGCGCCAGCAGCTTTTTTGGGATTACTGTAGCCAATCAAGATACCCAGTACTTC.

The gene calls are TRBV6-6 and TRBJ2-1; tentatively, D is TRBD1 (5 bases). Germline V gives CDR1 MNHNY, CDR2 SVGAGI (reference sequence). V shed 5 bases and J shed 9 bases, with 17 bases lying between them. This CDR3 comprises 14 residues. CDR3 coding DNA: TGTGCCAGCAGTCCGAGGACAAGGTCGGGTGAGCAGTTCTTC. As protein: CASSPRTRSGEQFF.

Worth noting for this clonotype: With a much larger clone just one base away, this may be a read error. As the CDR3 is not closed by the conserved phenylalanine or tryptophan, this likely results from a read error. This chain joins TRBV5-6 and TRBJ2-3; 8 nucleotides match TRBD1. Trimming took 0 bases from V and 0 from J; bases not matched to a gene: 9. The CDR3 totals 18 residues. Germline-derived CDR1 and CDR2 are SGHDT and YYEEEE. The CDR3 bases are TGTGCCAGCAGCTTGGGACAGGGGACAACAACTAGCACAGATACGCAGTATCTT. Its protein is CASSLGQGTTTSTDTQYL.

The V gene is TRBV12-3 or TRBV12-4, the J gene TRBJ1-1; D may be TRBD1 (5 bases). This CDR3 spans 12 amino acids. The chain's CDR3 is CVGRYASGKAFF. The CDR3 DNA follows: TGTGTCGGCAGGTATGCTTCAGGGAAGGCTTTCTTT.

For this clonotype: A junction end diverges from the germline sequence, so it may reflect a read error. V usage is TRBV20-1 and J usage is TRBJ2-2, with D maybe TRBD2 (5 bases). CDR3 size: 16 residues. Germline V lookup: CDR1 DFQATT, CDR2 SNEGSKA (reference sequence). The CDR3 region has the DNA TGCAGTGCTAGAGATCGTGACGTGGCGAACACCGGGGAGCTGTTCTTT. This codes for CSARDRDVANTGELFF.

With regard to this clonotype: A junction boundary mismatches the germline segment, possibly from a read error. The V call is TRBV28, the J call TRBJ2-7, with D perhaps given as TRBD1 or TRBD2 (5 bases each). CDR1 is MDHEN and CDR2 is SYDVKM in the germline V gene. The CDR3 length is 13 residues. The CDR3 sequence: CASSLYGAFEQYF. CDR3 nucleotide sequence: TGTGCCAGCAGTTTGTACGGGGCCTTCGAGCAATACTTC.